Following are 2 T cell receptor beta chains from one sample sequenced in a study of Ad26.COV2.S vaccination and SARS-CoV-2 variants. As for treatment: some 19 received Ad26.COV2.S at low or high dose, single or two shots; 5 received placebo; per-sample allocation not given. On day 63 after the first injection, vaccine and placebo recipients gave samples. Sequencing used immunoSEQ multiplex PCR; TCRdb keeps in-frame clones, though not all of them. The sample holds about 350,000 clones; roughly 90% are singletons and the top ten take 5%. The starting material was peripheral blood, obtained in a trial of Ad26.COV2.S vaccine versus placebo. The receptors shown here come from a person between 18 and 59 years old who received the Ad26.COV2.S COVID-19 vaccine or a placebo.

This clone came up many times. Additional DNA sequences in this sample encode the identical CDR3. CDR3 protein: CASSPGTGNTEAFF. CDR3 sequence (DNA): TGCGCCAGCAGCCCGGGGACGGGGAACACTGAAGCTTTCTTT. This sequence joins TRBV5-1 and TRBJ1-1; tentative D call: TRBD1 (5 bases). The CDR3 consists of 14 residues. V was trimmed by 4 bases and J by 1 base, leaving 11 bases between them. Germline-derived CDR1 and CDR2 are SGHRS and YFSETQ.

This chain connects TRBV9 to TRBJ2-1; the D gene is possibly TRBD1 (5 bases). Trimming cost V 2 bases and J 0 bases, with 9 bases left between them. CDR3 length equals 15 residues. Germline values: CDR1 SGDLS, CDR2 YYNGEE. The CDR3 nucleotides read TGTGCCAGCAGCGTTACGGACAACTCCTACAATGAGCAGTTCTTC. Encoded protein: CASSVTDNSYNEQFF.